One T cell receptor beta chain is described in this entry. Its specificity is not known. This CDR3 fails to terminate in the conserved phenylalanine or tryptophan, so it likely reflects a read error. TCRdb fed the reads into MiXCR, producing one record per CDR3 protein. The profile shows approximately 110,000 distinct CDR3 sequences, around 28% of them singletons. This record comes from a study of T cell repertoires in cytomegalovirus infection. The wider study: Researchers turned to recently identified HLA-C-restricted CMV epitopes as well as well-studied HLA-B-restricted ones. The public TCR beta signatures pointed to both CMV infection and matching HLA type.

The V and J ends lost 4 bases and 8 bases respectively, with 15 bases between them. The CDR3 contains 14 residues. The germline gives CDR1 MNHGY, CDR2 SAAAGT. The chain joins TRBV6-8 to TRBJ1-5; a weak D match, TRBD1 (5 bases). This receptor was obtained from a human donor in good health (CMV status not recorded). Some clones in this sample may be carry-over from other donors' samples. This specimen was CD8+ T cells from cultured PBMCs, taken from culture after CMV antigen stimulation. CDR3 nucleotide sequence: TGTGCCAGCAGTTCCTGGGAGGGGTTGGAGCCCCAGCATGTT. Protein sequence: CASSSWEGLEPQHV.